What follows describes a single T cell receptor (beta chain). Its antigen is currently unknown. This CDR3 contains 16 residues. The V segment lost 2 bases and the J segment 4 bases; nucleotides outside the gene matches: 10. Germline V gene sequence: CDR1 SGDLS, CDR2 YYNGEE. Genomic DNA from each subset was divided evenly over several immunoSEQ plates. In the source study's methods: Without quality scores, immunoSEQ junctional reads could not be filtered like full-length reads. Some clones are missing from TCRdb's copy, which holds only in-frame ones; the method was immunoSEQ multiplex PCR. The DNA was the basis for D and trimming; V, J and clone size are from that table. The sample includes 600,000 to 700,000 clones, about 80% of them seen just once. These data originate in a study of shared clonotypes between healthy human individuals. Study as a whole: Each donor's CD8 memory used one plate, CD8 naive two, each CD4 subset three. Study findings and constraints: A few donors had 4% to 6.5% of their naive CD4 clonotypes in common.

The sequenced sample was memory CD4+ T cells sorted from blood. Subset meaning: CD45RA-negative fraction. This chain connects TRBV9 to TRBJ1-2; 8 bases fit TRBD1. This TCR came from a woman in her twenties or thirties in good health. The chain's CDR3 is CASSVGQGFWGYGYTF. The CDR3 DNA sequence: TGTGCCAGCAGCGTTGGACAGGGCTTTTGGGGCTATGGCTACACCTTC.